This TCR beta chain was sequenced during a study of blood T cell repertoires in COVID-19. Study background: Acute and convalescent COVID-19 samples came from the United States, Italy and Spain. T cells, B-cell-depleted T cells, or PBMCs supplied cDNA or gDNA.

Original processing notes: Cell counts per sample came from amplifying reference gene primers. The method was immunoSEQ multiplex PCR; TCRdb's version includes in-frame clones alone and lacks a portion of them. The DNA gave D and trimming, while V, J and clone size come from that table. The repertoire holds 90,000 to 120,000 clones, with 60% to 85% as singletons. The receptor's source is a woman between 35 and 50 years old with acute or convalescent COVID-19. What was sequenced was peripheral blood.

CDR3 sequence: CASSYPSGEQYF. CDR3 sequence (DNA): TGTGCCAGCAGCTACCCCTCCGGGGAGCAGTACTTC. This chain uses TRBV5-4 with TRBJ2-7, with unresolved D. CDR1 and CDR2 from the germline V gene are SGHNT and YYREEE (reference sequence). The ends were cut back, 3 bases at V and 7 bases at J, with 11 bases in the middle. CDR3 length: 12 residues.